These 26 T cell receptor beta chains were sequenced from one sample in a study of T-cell memory formation after mild COVID-19. TCRdb redid the calling of the 5' RACE reads with MiXCR, one entry per CDR3 protein. The table lists 110,000 to 150,000 distinct CDR3 sequences, roughly a quarter of them singletons, with approximately 24% in the top ten. Sequencing input: PBMCs or a T cell subset sorted from them (not recorded which). These receptor sequences come from an adult woman who had mild COVID-19 (a few samples of this study predate the infection). Cell type and time point are not known.

This chain connects TRBV7-9 to TRBJ1-1, with D perhaps TRBD1 (6 bases). Between the trimmed V and J ends, which lost 3 bases and 1 base, there was a span of 12 bases. The CDR3 is made up of 15 amino acids. Germline-derived CDR1 and CDR2 are SEHNR and FQNEAQ (reference sequence). The CDR3: CASSFPVGANTEAFF. The CDR3 DNA reads as TGTGCCAGCAGCTTCCCGGTGGGGGCGAACACTGAAGCTTTCTTT.

This clonotype was counted at least ten times. V and J are TRBV20-1 and TRBJ2-1; D is perhaps TRBD2 (7 bases). Germline CDR1 is DFQATT and CDR2 is SNEGSKA (reference sequence). This CDR3 contains 16 residues. Trimming left V 5 bases short and J 0 bases short, with 17 bases between. CDR3 sequence reads: CSARGARAHSYNEQFF. The CDR3 coding sequence is TGCAGTGCTCGGGGGGCTAGAGCACACTCCTACAATGAGCAGTTCTTC.

The chain combines TRBV5-6 with TRBJ1-1, with 7 bases identical to TRBD1. The CDR3 sequence is 16 residues long. Germline CDR1 reads SGHDT; CDR2 reads YYEEEE. Unmatched junction bases numbered 8, after V lost 2 bases and J lost 1 base. Here the CDR3 DNA reads TGTGCCAGCAGCTTCGTGCCGGGACAGCCGAACACTGAAGCTTTCTTT. Amino acids: CASSFVPGQPNTEAFF.

Remarks on this clonotype: Since a much larger clone is just one base distant, this may be a read error. The genes are TRBV7-6 and TRBJ2-7, with TRBD2 as a possible D gene (6 bases). The V and J ends lost 3 bases and 7 bases respectively, with 7 bases between them. CDR3 length: 11 residues. From germline, CDR1 is SGHVS and CDR2 FNYEAQ. In DNA, the CDR3 is TGTGCCAGCAGCTTCGGGAGTGAGCAGTACTTC. This codes for CASSFGSEQYF. Filled out from reference TRBV7-6 and TRBJ2-7, the complete variable domain reads GAGVSQSPRYKVTKRGQDVALRCDPISGHVSLYWYRQALGQGPEFLTYFNYEAQQDKSGLPNDRFSAERPEGSISTLTIQRTEQRDSAMYRCASSFGSEQYFGPGTRLTVT.

This clonotype was detected a few times. The V and J genes are TRBV6-6 and TRBJ2-1, with D unresolved. V lost 5 bases to trimming and J lost 5 bases, with 13 bases between them. This CDR3 has 14 residues. In germline, CDR1 is MNHNY, CDR2 SVGAGI (reference sequence). This chain's CDR3 is CASSTDPDHNEQFF. In nucleotides, the CDR3 is TGTGCCAGCAGTACGGACCCCGACCACAATGAGCAGTTCTTC.

The chain employs TRBV27 and TRBJ2-7; TRBD1 might be the D (6 bases). Between the trimmed V and J ends, which lost 4 bases and 6 bases, there was a span of 13 bases. Germline V gene data show CDR1 as MNHEY and CDR2 as SMNVEV (reference sequence). This CDR3 contains 13 residues. CDR3 residues: CASSSHRAGEQYF. DNA for the CDR3: TGTGCCAGCAGTTCCCACAGGGCGGGCGAGCAGTACTTC.

V gene TRBV4-1 combines with J gene TRBJ2-7; tentatively, D is TRBD1 (6 bases). The CDR3 loop spans 16 amino acids. Germline CDR1 is MGHRA and CDR2 is YSYEKL. V shed 3 bases and J shed 3 bases, with 18 bases lying between them. CDR3 nucleotides: TGCGCCAGCAGCCAGGACCCCGGGACAATTCTCTACGAGCAGTACTTC. Residues: CASSQDPGTILYEQYF.

This clonotype was detected only a few times. The J gene is TRBJ2-1, the V gene TRBV9; 15 bases match TRBD2. From germline, CDR1 is SGDLS and CDR2 YYNGEE. After removal of 3 bases from V and 13 bases from J, the junction contained 11 bases not matched to a gene. This CDR3 region has 16 residues. CDR3 loop: CASSDRTSGRAEDQFF. Here the CDR3 DNA reads TGTGCCAGCAGCGACAGGACTAGCGGGAGGGCGGAAGATCAGTTCTTC.

V gene TRBV5-5 combines with J gene TRBJ2-7; possibly TRBD2 for D (5 bases). The CDR3 sequence is 13 residues long. Germline V gives CDR1 SGHKS, CDR2 YYEKEE (reference sequence). V was trimmed by 1 base and J by 2 bases, leaving 7 bases between them. CDR3 loop: CASSLQLAYEQYF. CDR3 DNA sequence: TGTGCCAGCAGCTTGCAACTAGCCTACGAGCAGTACTTC.

This clonotype was observed a single time. This chain links TRBV5-6 with TRBJ1-5; D is perhaps TRBD1 (6 bases). Germline V gene sequence: CDR1 SGHDT, CDR2 YYEEEE. The CDR3 runs 15 residues. V lost 1 base and J 7 bases, leaving 15 bases between the germline ends. The CDR3 bases are TGTGCCAGCAGCTTGAGGGGGGCCCCCGGGCAGCCCCAGCATTTT. Translation: CASSLRGAPGQPQHF.

This clonotype was counted between two and nine times. This sequence joins TRBV9 and TRBJ1-1, with D hard to call. Germline CDR1 SGDLS, CDR2 YYNGEE. The V and J ends lost 5 bases and 3 bases respectively, with 5 bases between them. The CDR3 runs to 11 residues. CDR3 protein: CASRSDTEAFF. DNA for the CDR3: TGTGCCAGCAGGTCGGACACTGAAGCTTTCTTT.

CDR3 DNA sequence: TGTGCCATCAGTGCCTCTAGCGGGAGGTACACCGGGGAGCTGTTTTTT. This encodes CAISASSGRYTGELFF. V is TRBV10-3 and J is TRBJ2-2; 11 nucleotides match TRBD2. Germline V gives CDR1 ENHRY, CDR2 SYGVKD. This CDR3 region has 16 residues. V shed 4 bases and J 3 bases; nucleotides not matched to a gene: 4.

The chain joins TRBV20-1 to TRBJ1-2, with a weak D call TRBD1 (6 bases). Between the trimmed V and J ends, which lost 5 bases and 4 bases, there was a span of 11 bases. Germline assignment: CDR1 DFQATT and CDR2 SNEGSKA (reference sequence). The CDR3 has 12 residues. CDR3 coding DNA: TGCAGTGCTTCGGACAGCACCTATGGCTACACCTTC. Its translation is CSASDSTYGYTF.

The rearrangement uses TRBV12-3 or TRBV12-4 and TRBJ2-3; TRBD2 might be the D (6 bases). V lost 5 bases and J 4 bases, leaving 19 bases between the germline ends. This CDR3 is built from 16 residues. DNA of the CDR3: TGTGCCAGCAGTCACCCCGGGACTCCTTCGGCAGATACGCAGTATTTT. Translating gives CASSHPGTPSADTQYF.

V gene TRBV6-2 or TRBV6-3 combines with J gene TRBJ2-2; D gene ambiguous. V dropped 8 bases and J dropped 5 bases, with 9 bases sitting between them. There are 12 residues in the CDR3. The germline V gene encodes CDR1 MNHEY and CDR2 SVGEGT. CDR3 protein: CASGPGTGELFF. Written as DNA, the CDR3 is TGTGCCAGCGGCCCCGGAACCGGGGAGCTGTTTTTT.

The gene calls are TRBV20-1 and TRBJ2-3; 14 bases are a match to TRBD2. The CDR3 has 19 amino acids. Germline V gene sequence: CDR1 DFQATT, CDR2 SNEGSKA (reference sequence). J was trimmed by 4 bases and V by 5 bases; bases with no gene match: 17. CDR3 sequence reads: CSASPSGTSGRGWADTQYF. The CDR3 nucleotides are TGCAGTGCTTCTCCGTCCGGGACTAGCGGGAGAGGTTGGGCAGATACGCAGTATTTT.

V usage is TRBV29-1 and J usage is TRBJ1-1, with a weak D call TRBD1 (6 bases). This CDR3 has 14 amino acids. Germline assignment: CDR1 SQVTM and CDR2 ANQGSEA. V was shortened by 6 bases and J by 4 bases, with 18 bases between the two germline ends. The CDR3 coding sequence is TGCAGCGTGAGGGGGGGGTCGTACGGCACTGAAGCTTTCTTT. Translation gives CSVRGGSYGTEAFF.

The chain recombines TRBV3-1 with TRBJ2-1, with 15 bases that match TRBD2. The V and J ends lost 3 bases and 0 bases, in that order; junction bases with no gene match: 6. The CDR3 length is 19 residues. Germline V lookup: CDR1 LGHDT, CDR2 YNNKEL (reference sequence). The CDR3 reads CASSHTSGLAGGSYNEQFF. CDR3 nucleotides: TGTGCCAGCAGCCACACCTCGGGACTAGCGGGGGGCTCCTACAATGAGCAGTTCTTC.

This clonotype showed up just a few times. The chain employs TRBV24-1 and TRBJ2-1; no definite D call. Germline CDR1 KGHDR, CDR2 SFDVKD. This CDR3 comprises 12 residues. V lost 5 bases and J 5 bases, leaving 6 bases between the germline ends. CDR3 residues: CATSALDNEQFF. DNA of the CDR3: TGTGCCACCAGTGCCCTTGACAATGAGCAGTTCTTC.

The V and J genes are TRBV24-1 and TRBJ2-7; D gene ambiguous. V was pared by 3 bases and J by 4 bases, with 3 bases between. Germline V lookup: CDR1 KGHDR, CDR2 SFDVKD. CDR3 length: 11 residues. In nucleotides, the CDR3 is TGTGCCACCAGTGATCAGTACGAGCAGTACTTC. Translated, it gives CATSDQYEQYF.

The rearrangement joins TRBV7-9 to TRBJ2-7, with a possible D match to TRBD2 (5 bases). The CDR3 runs to 14 residues. Trimming removed 5 bases from V and 1 base from J, with 12 bases in between. Germline V CDR1 and CDR2: SEHNR, FQNEAQ (reference sequence). In DNA, the CDR3 is TGTGCCAGCAGCCCCACTAGGAAGTCCTACGAGCAGTACTTC. Its translation is CASSPTRKSYEQYF.

This clonotype came up a few times. The chain links TRBV5-1 to TRBJ1-1; a weak D match, TRBD1 (5 bases). The germline gives CDR1 SGHRS, CDR2 YFSETQ. This CDR3 contains 17 residues. The germline V and J ends were trimmed by 3 bases and 4 bases, with 22 bases remaining between them. The CDR3 DNA reads as TGCGCCAGCAGCTCCCGGGGCGAGGGATTCGGTGGCACTGAAGCTTTCTTT. It translates to CASSSRGEGFGGTEAFF.

This clonotype was counted a single time. The J gene is TRBJ2-6, the V gene TRBV4-3; 8 positions agree with TRBD1. Trimming took 0 bases from V and 5 from J; bases not matched to a gene: 6. The germline V gene has CDR1 LGHNA and CDR2 YSLEER. This CDR3 has 17 amino acids. The CDR3 DNA is TGCGCCAGCAGCCAAGATCCCTGGGACAGGTGGGCCAACGTCCTGACTTTC. Protein sequence: CASSQDPWDRWANVLTF.

This clonotype turned up a few times. The chain is built from TRBV13 and TRBJ2-3; TRBD2 aligns across 11 bases. The trim removed 6 bases at V and 4 bases at J, leaving 0 bases unmatched. CDR3 length equals 13 residues. Germline CDR1 reads PRHDT; CDR2 reads FYEKMQ (reference sequence). CDR3 sequence (DNA): TGTGCCAGCAGACTAGCGGGAGCAGATACGCAGTATTTT. It encodes CASRLAGADTQYF.

CDR3 coding DNA: TGTGCCAGCAGTTTAGCGCGTATGGGGTTGAATGAGCAGTTCTTC. Its protein product is CASSLARMGLNEQFF. The chain carries TRBV12-3 or TRBV12-4 and TRBJ2-1; no firm D call. Trimming took off 0 bases at V and 7 bases at J, with 13 bases between the two ends. This CDR3 is 15 amino acids long.

The gene calls are TRBV9 and TRBJ2-7; 8 bases align to TRBD1. Germline-derived CDR1 and CDR2 are SGDLS and YYNGEE. V lost 3 bases to trimming and J lost 6 bases; unmatched junction nucleotides: 5. This CDR3 comprises 13 residues. CDR3 sequence (DNA): TGTGCCAGCAGCGCCGGACAGGGAGTCGAGCAGTACTTC. Translating it yields CASSAGQGVEQYF.